A selection of T cell receptor beta chains follows, all from one sample in a study of blood T cells in healthy people across ages. Each CDR3 protein gets one entry after TCRdb re-called the 5' RACE reads with MiXCR. The sample carries about 1.6 million distinct CDR3 sequences, about 35% recorded once. The specimen was blood. These receptors were taken from a woman in her 30s in good health. CDR3s include the opening cysteine and the closing phenylalanine or tryptophan. Each record gives: D gene, clone size, V gene, J gene, CDR3 DNA, CDR3 protein. D genes are given only for firm matches. Size is omitted from some rows. Given values are once, few, many or a class for expanded clones.

TRBD2	few	TRBV19	TRBJ2-1	TGTGCCAGTACTCGGGTAGCGGGGTACAATGAGCAGTTCTTC	CASTRVAGYNEQFF
.	.	TRBV5-1	TRBJ1-3	TGCGCCAGCAGCTTATCGACGGCCTCCTCTGGAAACACCATATATTTT	CASSLSTASSGNTIYF
.	.	TRBV12-3/TRBV12-4	TRBJ2-7	TGTGCCAGCAGTTTACGGACTGGACAGCTCTACGAGCAGTACTTC	CASSLRTGQLYEQYF
.	few	TRBV20-1	TRBJ1-1	TGCAGTGCTAGAACCGGGATCACTGAAGCTTTCTTT	CSARTGITEAFF
.	few	TRBV5-1	TRBJ2-7	TGCGCCAGCAGTCATTGGGGGTTCCAACTCTACGAGCAGTACTTC	CASSHWGFQLYEQYF
TRBD1	few	TRBV25-1	TRBJ2-7	TGTGCCAGCAGTGATGGGACAGGGCCAACCTACGAGCAGTACTTC	CASSDGTGPTYEQYF
.	.	TRBV27	TRBJ2-3	TGTGCCAGCACCGTCCCGGGGTGGGATACGCAGTATTTT	CASTVPGWDTQYF
TRBD1	.	TRBV10-3	TRBJ2-7	TGTGCCATCGGTGATCGACAGGGTCCGATCCAGCACGAGCAGTACTTC	CAIGDRQGPIQHEQYF
TRBD1	.	TRBV5-1	TRBJ1-1	TGCGCCAGCAGCTTGTCAGGGGGCGAGAGCACTGAAGCTTTCTTT	CASSLSGGESTEAFF
.	few	TRBV7-9	TRBJ1-1	TGTGCCAGCAGCGCCATCGAGGGCACTGAAGCTTTCTTT	CASSAIEGTEAFF
.	.	TRBV30	TRBJ2-7	TGTGCCTGGAGGCCCACCCCACTGGACGAGCAGTACTTC	CAWRPTPLDEQYF
TRBD1	.	TRBV20-1	TRBJ2-2	TGCAGTGCTAGATCCCCCCGGGACAGGGTGGCCGGGGAGCTGTTTTTT	CSARSPRDRVAGELFF
.	.	TRBV27	TRBJ2-7	TGTGCCAGCAGTTTAAGAGGGGGAGTTTCGTACAATGAGCAGTACTTC	CASSLRGGVSYNEQYF
TRBD2	few	TRBV20-1	TRBJ2-1	TGCAGTGCTAGACTAGCGGGAGCTCAGCAGTTCTTC	CSARLAGAQQFF
TRBD2	many	TRBV12-3/TRBV12-4	TRBJ2-1	TGTGCCAGCCACCACTTCCCGGGGGGACCGTACAATGAGCAGTTCTTC	CASHHFPGGPYNEQFF
.	.	TRBV14	TRBJ2-5	TGTGCCAGCAAGGAGGGGGGTTTGGAAAAGACCCAGTACTTC	CASKEGGLEKTQYF
TRBD1	.	TRBV20-1	TRBJ1-2	TGCAGTGCTCCGGACAGGGTGGGCTATGGCTACACCTTC	CSAPDRVGYGYTF
TRBD2	few	TRBV20-1	TRBJ2-3	TGCAGTGCTAGAGACCTAGCGGGAGGTACAGATACGCAGTATTTT	CSARDLAGGTDTQYF
.	.	TRBV10-3	TRBJ1-6	TGTGCCATCAGTGAAGGCAGGGGAAATTCACCCCTCCACTTT	CAISEGRGNSPLHF
TRBD1	many	TRBV4-1	TRBJ1-5	TGCGCCAGCAGCCAAGTGAGGGACAGAAATCAGCCCCAGCATTTT	CASSQVRDRNQPQHF
.	few	TRBV6-6	TRBJ2-7	TGTGCCAGCACTGGGGCGCCGGCAACCTACGAGCAGTACTTC	CASTGAPATYEQYF
.	.	TRBV9	TRBJ2-2	TGTGCCAGCAGCGATCGACAGGCTCCTTCGACCGGGGAGCTGTTTTTT	CASSDRQAPSTGELFF
.	many	TRBV29-1	TRBJ2-7	TGCAGCGTTCGCTTTTTCTCCTGGACCTCCTACGAGCAGTACTTC	CSVRFFSWTSYEQYF
TRBD1	.	TRBV7-9	TRBJ1-2	TGTGCCAGCAGCACCCGGGACAGGAATGGCTACACCTTC	CASSTRDRNGYTF
.	.	TRBV11-2	TRBJ2-5	TGTGCCAGCAGCCCTCAAGGCAGGTCCCAAGAGACCCAGTACTTC	CASSPQGRSQETQYF
.	few	TRBV6-5	TRBJ2-2	TGTGCCAGCAGTAGGGGATCGAACACCGGGGAGCTGTTTTTT	CASSRGSNTGELFF
.	.	TRBV10-3	TRBJ1-2	TGTGCCATCAGTGGAACAGGTTCAGCTAACTATGGCTACACCTTC	CAISGTGSANYGYTF
TRBD1	.	TRBV10-3	TRBJ1-5	TGTGCCACCCGTACAGGGGACGGGCGGCCCCAGCATTTT	CATRTGDGRPQHF
.	.	TRBV7-2	TRBJ2-7	TGTGCCAGCAGCTTATATGGGGGACAATTCTACGAGCAGTACTTC	CASSLYGGQFYEQYF
.	few	TRBV28	TRBJ1-4	TGTGCCAGCAGTTGGGGAAACAGGGCCCCGAATGAAAAACTGTTTTTT	CASSWGNRAPNEKLFF
.	.	TRBV29-1	TRBJ1-1	TGCAGCGTTGATTCGGGTGGGGCTGAAGCTTTCTTT	CSVDSGGAEAFF
.	few	TRBV5-1	TRBJ1-2	TGCGCCAGCAGTATTACGGATTCCCGCGCCTATGGCTACACCTTC	CASSITDSRAYGYTF
.	.	TRBV7-2	TRBJ2-1	TGTGCCAGCAACTTGGGGGGGCAGTTTCTTTACAATGAGCAGTTCTTC	CASNLGGQFLYNEQFF
.	.	TRBV30	TRBJ2-5	TGTACCTGGTCAGAACTCGGAATTGGGGAGACCCAGTACTTC	CTWSELGIGETQYF
TRBD2	.	TRBV4-2	TRBJ2-7	TGTGCCAGCAGCCAAGAAGTGGCCGCTAGCGGAAAATTTTACGAGCAGTACTTC	CASSQEVAASGKFYEQYF
TRBD2	.	TRBV6-1	TRBJ2-1	TGTGCCAGCAGTGAAGCCCCGGGACTAGCGGGAGGGGGCGATGAGCAGTTCTTC	CASSEAPGLAGGGDEQFF
.	.	TRBV20-1	TRBJ2-7	TGCAGTGCGCTAGTACCCTGCGAGCAGTACTTC	CSALVPCEQYF
.	.	TRBV2	TRBJ2-4	TGTGCCAGCAGTGATCCGGGAGTAGCCAAAAACATTCAGTACTTC	CASSDPGVAKNIQYF
.	.	TRBV20-1	TRBJ2-4	TGCAGTGCTAGAAGGGGGGAAGCCAAAAACATTCAGTACTTC	CSARRGEAKNIQYF
TRBD2	.	TRBV2	TRBJ2-1	TGTGCCAGCAGTGCCAATAGCGGGAGGGGTTACAATGAGCAGTTCTTC	CASSANSGRGYNEQFF
TRBD2	few	TRBV6-5	TRBJ2-5	TGTGCCAGCAGTTACTTCACGGGGGGACGGGAGACCCAGTACTTC	CASSYFTGGRETQYF
.	.	TRBV11-2	TRBJ2-4	TGTGTCAGCAGCTTAGCCGTCTTCGGGCGAGGAAACATTCAGTACTTC	CVSSLAVFGRGNIQYF
.	.	TRBV12-3/TRBV12-4	TRBJ2-3	TGTGCGATCGGGGGACCATGCGCAGATGCGCAGTATTTT	CAIGGPCADAQYF
.	.	TRBV3-1	TRBJ1-6	TGTGCCAGCAGCCAAGGACCGAGCTCCTATAATTCACCCCTCCACTTT	CASSQGPSSYNSPLHF
.	.	TRBV6-5	TRBJ1-5	TGTGCCAGCAGGGAACAGGGCTCTAGCAATCAGCCCCAGCATTTT	CASREQGSSNQPQHF